A selection of T cell receptor beta chains follows, all from one sample in a study of blood T cell repertoires in COVID-19. The protocol was immunoSEQ multiplex PCR, while the TCRdb copy is restricted to in-frame clones and leaves out a portion. Of over 200,000 clones listed, around 82% were seen once; the top ten hold 2% to 3%. Sequencing input: peripheral blood. These receptors were collected from a middle-aged woman with active or convalescent COVID-19. CDR3s include the opening cysteine and the closing phenylalanine or tryptophan. D genes are given only for firm matches. The size of a clone is reported for some rows only, either as once, few or many, or as a class for expanded clones.

V gene: TRBV5-4
clone size: NA
J gene: TRBJ2-6
D gene: NA
CDR3 DNA: TGTGCCAGCAGCACACGACTTTCTGGGGCCAACGTCCTGACTTTC
CDR3 protein: CASSTRLSGANVLTF

V gene: TRBV27
clone size: NA
J gene: TRBJ1-1
D gene: TRBD1
CDR3 DNA: TGTGCCAGCAGTTCCCTTATAGGGTCAGGGGGGAACACTGAAGCTTTCTTT
CDR3 protein: CASSSLIGSGGNTEAFF

V gene: TRBV7-3
clone size: few
J gene: TRBJ1-6
D gene: TRBD1
CDR3 DNA: TGTGCCAGCAGCTTAGGGATGACAGGGGGCCAGTCACCCCTCCACTTT
CDR3 protein: CASSLGMTGGQSPLHF

V gene: TRBV21-1
clone size: NA
J gene: TRBJ1-2
D gene: NA
CDR3 DNA: TGTGCCAGCAGCCCCCTTGAGTGGGAGCCCGCTAACTATGGCTACACCTTC
CDR3 protein: CASSPLEWEPANYGYTF

V gene: TRBV30
clone size: NA
J gene: TRBJ1-1
D gene: NA
CDR3 DNA: TGTGCCTGGAGTCCGACAGGCGAAGCTTTCTTT
CDR3 protein: CAWSPTGEAFF

V gene: TRBV6-6
clone size: NA
J gene: TRBJ1-1
D gene: NA
CDR3 DNA: TGTGCCAGCAGTTATAGGAACACTGAAGCTTTCTTT
CDR3 protein: CASSYRNTEAFF

V gene: TRBV24-1
clone size: NA
J gene: TRBJ1-1
D gene: TRBD1
CDR3 DNA: TGTGCCACCAGTAGGGGTTCAGGGGGCACTGAAGCTTTCTTT
CDR3 protein: CATSRGSGGTEAFF

V gene: TRBV10-3
clone size: NA
J gene: TRBJ2-3
D gene: TRBD1
CDR3 DNA: TGTGCCAGCGCCGGGACAGGGTCTAGCACAGATACGCAGTATTTT
CDR3 protein: CASAGTGSSTDTQYF

V gene: TRBV24-1
clone size: few
J gene: TRBJ2-7
D gene: TRBD2
CDR3 DNA: TGTGCCACCAGTGATTCCCTGAGCGGGGCCTCCTACGAGCAGTACTTC
CDR3 protein: CATSDSLSGASYEQYF

V gene: TRBV19
clone size: NA
J gene: TRBJ2-5
D gene: TRBD1
CDR3 DNA: TGTGCCAGTAGTCAAATGACAGGGAACCAGTACTTC
CDR3 protein: CASSQMTGNQYF

V gene: TRBV11-3
clone size: NA
J gene: TRBJ1-1
D gene: NA
CDR3 DNA: TGTGCCAGCAGCTTTTTGGTGAGCACTGAAGCTTTCTTT
CDR3 protein: CASSFLVSTEAFF

V gene: TRBV7-9
clone size: NA
J gene: TRBJ2-7
D gene: NA
CDR3 DNA: TGTGCCAGCAGCTTAGGGTCAGGGTCGTACGAGCAGTACTTC
CDR3 protein: CASSLGSGSYEQYF

V gene: TRBV4-1
clone size: NA
J gene: TRBJ1-1
D gene: NA
CDR3 DNA: TGCGCCAGCAGACTAGGGAGGGGGGAGAACACTGAAGCTTTCTTT
CDR3 protein: CASRLGRGENTEAFF

V gene: TRBV29-1
clone size: NA
J gene: TRBJ2-1
D gene: TRBD2
CDR3 DNA: TGCAGCGCTTCTCTAGCGGGAGGTGCCTACAATGAGCAGTTCTTC
CDR3 protein: CSASLAGGAYNEQFF

V gene: TRBV9
clone size: NA
J gene: TRBJ1-5
D gene: NA
CDR3 DNA: TGTGCCAGCAGCGTAGAGAACGGGCCCCAGCATTTT
CDR3 protein: CASSVENGPQHF